The 2 T cell receptor beta chains listed next were all sequenced from one sample in a study of T cell repertoires in cytomegalovirus infection. TCRdb reprocessed the reads via MiXCR and lists one record per CDR3 protein. The data show roughly 920,000 distinct CDR3 sequences, approximately 31% seen once. Antigens of these TCRs are unknown. The sample was cultured CD8+ T cells from PBMCs, taken from culture after CMV antigen stimulation. These TCRs come from a human donor in good health (CMV status not recorded). Some clones in this sample may be carry-over from other donors' samples.

This clonotype showed up just once. A much larger clone differs from this one at a single base, so this may be a read error. This sequence joins TRBV6-5 and TRBJ1-1, with no clear D. The germline gives CDR1 MNHEY, CDR2 SVGAGI. V gave up 1 base and J gave up 2 bases, with 8 bases separating them. The CDR3 is 14 amino acids. The CDR3 reads CASSYWESNTEAFF. In DNA form, the CDR3 reads TGTGCCAGCAGTTACTGGGAGAGTAACACTGAAGCTTTCTTT.

The chain is built from TRBV10-3 and TRBJ1-5, with unresolved D. The CDR3 sequence is 14 residues long. CDR1 and CDR2 (germline): ENHRY, SYGVKD. The germline V and J ends were trimmed by 0 bases and 0 bases, with 3 bases remaining between them. The CDR3 reads CAISESSSNQPQHF. The CDR3 DNA follows: TGTGCCATCAGTGAGTCGAGTAGCAATCAGCCCCAGCATTTT.